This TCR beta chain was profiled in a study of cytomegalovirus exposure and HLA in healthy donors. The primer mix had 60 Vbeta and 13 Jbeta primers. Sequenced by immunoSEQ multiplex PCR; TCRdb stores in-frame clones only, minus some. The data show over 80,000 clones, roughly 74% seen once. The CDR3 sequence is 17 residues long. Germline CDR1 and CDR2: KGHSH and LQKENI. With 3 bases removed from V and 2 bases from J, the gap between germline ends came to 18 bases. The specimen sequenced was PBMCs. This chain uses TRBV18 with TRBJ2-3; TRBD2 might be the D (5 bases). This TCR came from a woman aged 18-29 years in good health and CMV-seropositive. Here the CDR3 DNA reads TGTGCCAGCTCACCGTCGTCATGGGAGACCTTCACAGATACGCAGTATTTT. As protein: CASSPSSWETFTDTQYF.